This paragraph covers one TCR beta chain sequence. The data belong to a study of cytomegalovirus exposure and HLA in healthy donors. The primer mix had 60 Vbeta and 13 Jbeta primers. Here immunoSEQ multiplex PCR was the method, and the copy in TCRdb shows in-frame clones only, minus some. The table has about 95,000 clones, around 73% seen once. The sequence was obtained from a woman in her 40s in good health and CMV-seropositive. Sequencing was performed on PBMCs.

As DNA, the CDR3 is TGTGCCAGCAACTTAGGGGGAGCTGAAGCTTTCTTT. Translated, it gives CASNLGGAEAFF. The chain carries TRBV4-2 and TRBJ1-1; weak D call: TRBD1 (6 bases). Trimming removed 7 bases at V and 6 bases at J, with 12 bases between. Germline loops: CDR1 LGHNA, CDR2 YNFKEQ. This CDR3 has 12 amino acids.